This T cell receptor beta chain was identified during a study of T cell repertoires in cytomegalovirus infection. TCRdb redid the calling of the reads with MiXCR, one entry per CDR3 protein. This table has around 500,000 distinct CDR3 sequences, approximately 46% appearing once. With 5 bases clipped from V and 3 bases from J, the junction kept 8 bases outside the gene matches. CDR3 size: 16 residues. Looked up from germline, CDR1 is SGHVS and CDR2 is FNYEAQ. For this clonotype: The antigen is undetermined.

Study outcomes and limitations: Carriage of CMV together with the relevant HLA was identifiable through cumulative public TCR beta family frequency.

The chain uses TRBV7-6 and TRBJ2-1, with 9 bases that match TRBD1. This TCR came from a human donor in good health (CMV status not recorded). Some clones in this sample may be carry-over from other donors' samples. The sequencing used cultured PBMCs, collected from culture after CMV antigen stimulation. The CDR3 here is CASSQERTGDYNEQFF. As DNA, the CDR3 is TGTGCCAGCAGCCAAGAAAGGACAGGGGACTACAATGAGCAGTTCTTC.